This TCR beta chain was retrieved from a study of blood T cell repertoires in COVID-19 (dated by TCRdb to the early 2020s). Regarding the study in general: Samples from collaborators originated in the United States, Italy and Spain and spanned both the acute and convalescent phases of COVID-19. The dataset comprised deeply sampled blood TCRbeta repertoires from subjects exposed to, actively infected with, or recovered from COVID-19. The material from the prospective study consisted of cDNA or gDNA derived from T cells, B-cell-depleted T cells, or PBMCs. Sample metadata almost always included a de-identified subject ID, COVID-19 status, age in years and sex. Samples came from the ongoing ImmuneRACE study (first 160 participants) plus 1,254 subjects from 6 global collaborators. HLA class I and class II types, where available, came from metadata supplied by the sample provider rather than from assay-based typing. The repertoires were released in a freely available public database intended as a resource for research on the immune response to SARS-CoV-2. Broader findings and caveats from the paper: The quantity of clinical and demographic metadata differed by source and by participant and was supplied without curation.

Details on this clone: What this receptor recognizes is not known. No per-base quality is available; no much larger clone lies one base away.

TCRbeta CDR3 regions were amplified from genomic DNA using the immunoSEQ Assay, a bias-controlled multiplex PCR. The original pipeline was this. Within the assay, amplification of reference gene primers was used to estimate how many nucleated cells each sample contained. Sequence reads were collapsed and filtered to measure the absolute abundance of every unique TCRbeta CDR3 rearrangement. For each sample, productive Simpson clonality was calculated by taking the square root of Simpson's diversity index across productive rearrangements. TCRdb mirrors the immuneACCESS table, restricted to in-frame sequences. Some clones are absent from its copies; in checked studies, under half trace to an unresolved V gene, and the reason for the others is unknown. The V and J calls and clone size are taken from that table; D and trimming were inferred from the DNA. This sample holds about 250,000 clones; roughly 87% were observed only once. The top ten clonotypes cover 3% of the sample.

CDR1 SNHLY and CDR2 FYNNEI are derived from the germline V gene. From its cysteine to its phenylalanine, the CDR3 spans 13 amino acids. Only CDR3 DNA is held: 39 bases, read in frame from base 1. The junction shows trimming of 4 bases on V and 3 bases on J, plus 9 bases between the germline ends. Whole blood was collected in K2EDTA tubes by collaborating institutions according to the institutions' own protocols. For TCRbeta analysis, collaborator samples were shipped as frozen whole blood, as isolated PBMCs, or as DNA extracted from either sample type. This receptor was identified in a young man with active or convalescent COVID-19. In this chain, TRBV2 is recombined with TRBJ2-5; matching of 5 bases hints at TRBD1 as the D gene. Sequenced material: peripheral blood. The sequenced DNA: TGTGCCAGCAGTGGTCAAGGGGAAGAGACCCAGTACTTC. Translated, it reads CASSGQGEETQYF.